This T cell receptor beta chain appears in the sequencing data of a study of T cell repertoires in cytomegalovirus infection. About the research overall: Matching HLA type and CMV infection were both indicated by public TCR beta signatures. Study results and caveats: CMV carriers with the relevant HLA were identified by cumulative public TCR beta family frequency. The ex vivo response was dominated by HLA-C-restricted CMV-specific TCR beta clonotypes.

TCRdb processed the reads anew with MiXCR; each CDR3 protein has one entry. The sample has more than 140,000 distinct CDR3 sequences; 5.5% to 7% are singletons. In the case of this clonotype: Its antigen is unidentified.

The CDR3 runs 18 residues. The V gene lost 4 bases and the J gene lost 3 bases, with 22 bases spanning the gap. Germline CDR1 LNHDA, CDR2 SQIVND (reference sequence). The specimen was PBMCs. V gene TRBV19 combines with J gene TRBJ1-3, with a tentative D call TRBD1 (6 bases). This receptor was taken from a human donor in good health (CMV status not recorded). Some clones in this sample may be carry-over from other donors' samples. In nucleotides, the CDR3 is TGTGCCAGTAGTAGGTGGATTGGACAGTCAAGAAGTGGAAACACCATATATTTT. Translating gives CASSRWIGQSRSGNTIYF. Together with reference TRBV19 and TRBJ1-3, the CDR3 gives the full variable domain: DGGITQSPKYLFRKEGQNVTLSCEQNLNHDAMYWYRQDPGQGLRLIYYSQIVNDFQKGDIAEGYSVSREKKESFPLTVTSAQKNPTAFYLCASSRWIGQSRSGNTIYFGEGSWLTVV.